Listed below are T cell receptor beta chains from one sample, sequenced in a study of T cell responses to AZD1222 COVID-19 vaccine. Sequencing used immunoSEQ multiplex PCR; TCRdb keeps in-frame clones, though not all of them. The sample shows over 150,000 clones, under 95% of them seen only once. The sample consisted of peripheral blood, taken 28 days after the second AZD1222 dose. The receptors come from an adult who received the AZD1222 COVID-19 vaccine. Both conserved end residues are part of each CDR3. A D gene is named only where the DNA matches it firmly. Size is stated for part of the rows, as once, few or many counts, or as a class when the clone is expanded.

clone_size cdr3_length j_call d_call v_call cdr3_aa cdr3_nt
. 14 TRBJ2-7 . TRBV19 CASSIYAVSYEQYF TGTGCCAGTAGTATTTACGCAGTCTCCTACGAGCAGTACTTC
. 15 TRBJ2-5 . TRBV15 CATSREPGFLETQYF TGTGCCACCAGCAGAGAACCCGGGTTTCTCGAGACCCAGTACTTC
. 13 TRBJ1-6 . TRBV5-4 CASRGTGASPLHF TGTGCCAGCAGGGGGACCGGGGCTTCACCCCTCCACTTT
once 14 TRBJ2-3 . TRBV7-9 CASSDTGFTDTQYF TGTGCCAGCAGCGATACAGGGTTCACAGATACGCAGTATTTT
. 16 TRBJ1-5 TRBD1 TRBV30 CAWSVQLSGTGDLQHF TGTGCCTGGAGTGTACAGTTATCAGGGACAGGGGACCTCCAGCATTTT
. 11 TRBJ2-1 . TRBV6-5 CASSSRNEQFF TGTGCCAGCAGTTCCCGGAATGAGCAGTTCTTC
. 17 TRBJ2-3 TRBD2 TRBV5-1 CASSLGLAGSSTDTQYF TGCGCCAGCAGCCTGGGACTAGCGGGGAGTTCCACAGATACGCAGTATTTT
. 14 TRBJ2-5 . TRBV9 CASSVGGPQETQYF TGTGCCAGCAGCGTAGGGGGACCACAAGAGACCCAGTACTTC
. 15 TRBJ2-7 TRBD2 TRBV4-2 CASSQDTSETYEQYF TGTGCCAGCAGCCAAGATACTAGCGAGACCTACGAGCAGTACTTC
. 15 TRBJ2-7 . TRBV3-1/TRBV3-2 CASSQVGDGSYEQYF TGTGCCAGCAGCCAAGTAGGGGATGGGTCCTACGAGCAGTACTTC
. 15 TRBJ1-3 . TRBV9 CASSVGSQVGNTIYF TGTGCCAGCAGCGTAGGGAGCCAGGTTGGAAACACCATATATTTT
. 17 TRBJ2-7 . TRBV27 CASSTSPRQKNSYEQYF TGTGCCAGCAGTACATCCCCCCGACAGAAAAACTCCTACGAGCAGTACTTC
. 17 TRBJ1-3 . TRBV9 CASRPTVGGDSGNTIYF TGTGCCAGCAGACCGACAGTTGGAGGGGACTCTGGAAACACCATATATTTT
. 12 TRBJ1-6 . TRBV11-2 CASSLSNSPLHF TGTGCCAGCAGCCTAAGCAATTCACCCCTCCACTTT
. 12 TRBJ2-7 . TRBV11-2 CASSTQDYEQYF TGTGCCAGCAGCACCCAAGACTACGAGCAGTACTTC
. 13 TRBJ2-1 TRBD1 TRBV2 CASGGQGLGEQFF TGTGCCAGCGGGGGACAGGGTTTGGGTGAGCAGTTCTTC
. 11 TRBJ1-1 . TRBV6-4 CASSRDAEAFF TGTGCCAGCAGCAGGGATGCTGAAGCTTTCTTT
. 12 TRBJ1-2 . TRBV29-1 CSVEGKGGGYTF TGCAGCGTTGAAGGGAAGGGCGGTGGCTACACCTTC
. 14 TRBJ2-7 TRBD2 TRBV28 CASSLGLAGGEQYF TGTGCCAGCAGTTTGGGACTAGCGGGCGGCGAGCAGTACTTC
. 14 TRBJ2-3 . TRBV2 CASSVYIRTDTQYF TGTGCCAGCAGTGTCTACATCCGCACAGATACGCAGTATTTT